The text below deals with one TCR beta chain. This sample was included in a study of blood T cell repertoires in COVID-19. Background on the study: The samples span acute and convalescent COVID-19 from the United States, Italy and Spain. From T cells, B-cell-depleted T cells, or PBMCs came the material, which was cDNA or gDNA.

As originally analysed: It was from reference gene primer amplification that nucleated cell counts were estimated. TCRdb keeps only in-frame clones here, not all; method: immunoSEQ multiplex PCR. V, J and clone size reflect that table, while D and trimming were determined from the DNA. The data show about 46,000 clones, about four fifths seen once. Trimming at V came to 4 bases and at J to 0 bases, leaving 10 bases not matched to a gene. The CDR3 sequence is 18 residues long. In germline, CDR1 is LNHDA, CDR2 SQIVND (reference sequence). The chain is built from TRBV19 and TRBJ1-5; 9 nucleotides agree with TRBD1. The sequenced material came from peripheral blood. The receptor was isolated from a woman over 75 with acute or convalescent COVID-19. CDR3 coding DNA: TGTGCCAGTAGTAACCCGACCGGGACAGGGAATAGCAATCAGCCCCAGCATTTT. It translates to CASSNPTGTGNSNQPQHF.